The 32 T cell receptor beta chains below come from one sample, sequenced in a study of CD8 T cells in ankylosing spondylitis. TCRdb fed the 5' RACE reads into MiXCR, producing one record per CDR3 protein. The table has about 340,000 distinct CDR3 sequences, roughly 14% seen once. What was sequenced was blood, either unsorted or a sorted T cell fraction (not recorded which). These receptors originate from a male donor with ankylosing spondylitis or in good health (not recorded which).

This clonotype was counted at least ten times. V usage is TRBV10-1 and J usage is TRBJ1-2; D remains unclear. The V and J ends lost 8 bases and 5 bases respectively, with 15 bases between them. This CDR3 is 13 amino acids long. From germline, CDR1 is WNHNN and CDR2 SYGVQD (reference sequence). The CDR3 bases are TGCGCCAGCGGTCGCTCGTCTAGGTATGGCTACACCTTC. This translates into CASGRSSRYGYTF.

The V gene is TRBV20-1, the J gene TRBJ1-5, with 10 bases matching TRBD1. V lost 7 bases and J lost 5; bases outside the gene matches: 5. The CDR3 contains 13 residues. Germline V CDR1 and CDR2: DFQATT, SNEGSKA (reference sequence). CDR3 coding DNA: TGCAGTGTAGGGACAGGGGCCCATCAGCCCCAGCATTTT. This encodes CSVGTGAHQPQHF.

CDR3 coding DNA: TGTGCCAGCAGCTTCTTAGGGACAGGGGGCCGGGAGCAGTACTTC. Amino acids: CASSFLGTGGREQYF. The chain combines TRBV7-9 with TRBJ2-7, with 12 bases lining up with TRBD1. V shed 3 bases and J 7 bases; nucleotides not matched to a gene: 7. Germline V lookup: CDR1 SEHNR, CDR2 FQNEAQ (reference sequence). This CDR3 comprises 15 residues.

CDR3 nucleotide sequence: TGTGCCAGCAGGGACGTCAACACCGGGGAGCTGTTTTTT. Translating it yields CASRDVNTGELFF. The chain couples TRBV12-3 or TRBV12-4 to TRBJ2-2; D is ambiguous. The CDR3 spans 13 residues. Between the trimmed V and J ends, which lost 6 bases and 2 bases, there was a span of 7 bases.

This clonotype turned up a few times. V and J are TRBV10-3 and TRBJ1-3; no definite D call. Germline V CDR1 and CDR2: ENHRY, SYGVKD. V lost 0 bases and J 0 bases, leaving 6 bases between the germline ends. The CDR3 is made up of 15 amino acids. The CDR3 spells CAISESVDSGNTIYF. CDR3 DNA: TGTGCCATCAGTGAGTCGGTGGACTCTGGAAACACCATATATTTT.

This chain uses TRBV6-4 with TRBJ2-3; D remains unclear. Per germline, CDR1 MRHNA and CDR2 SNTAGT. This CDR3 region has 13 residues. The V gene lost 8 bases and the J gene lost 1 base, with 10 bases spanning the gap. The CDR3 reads CASRQRGTDTQYF. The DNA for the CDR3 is TGTGCCAGCCGGCAGCGAGGCACAGATACGCAGTATTTT.

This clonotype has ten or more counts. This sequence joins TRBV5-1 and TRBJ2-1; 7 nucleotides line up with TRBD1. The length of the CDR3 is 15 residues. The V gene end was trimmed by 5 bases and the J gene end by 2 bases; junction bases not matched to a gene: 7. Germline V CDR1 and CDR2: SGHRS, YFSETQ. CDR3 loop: CASSSTGEPYNEQFF. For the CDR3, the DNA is TGCGCCAGCAGTTCTACAGGGGAGCCCTACAATGAGCAGTTCTTC.

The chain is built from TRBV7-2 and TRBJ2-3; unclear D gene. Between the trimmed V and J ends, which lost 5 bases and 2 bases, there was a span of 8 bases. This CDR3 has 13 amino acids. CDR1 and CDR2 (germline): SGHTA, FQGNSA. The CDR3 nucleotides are TGTGCCAGCAGCCCAACCCCCACAGATACGCAGTATTTT. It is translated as CASSPTPTDTQYF.

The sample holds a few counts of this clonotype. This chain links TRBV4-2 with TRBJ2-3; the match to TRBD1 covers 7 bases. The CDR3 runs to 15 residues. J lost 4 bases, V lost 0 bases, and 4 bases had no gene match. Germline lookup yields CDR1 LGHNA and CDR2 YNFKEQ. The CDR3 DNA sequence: TGTGCCAGCAGCCAAGAGAGGGGGCGGGCAGATACGCAGTATTTT. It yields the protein CASSQERGRADTQYF.

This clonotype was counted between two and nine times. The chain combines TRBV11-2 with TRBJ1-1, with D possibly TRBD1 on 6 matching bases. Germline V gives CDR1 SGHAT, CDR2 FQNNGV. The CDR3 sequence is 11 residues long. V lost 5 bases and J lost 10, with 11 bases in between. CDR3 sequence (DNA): TGTGCCAGCAGCCCCGGGACAAGAGCTTTCTTT. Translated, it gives CASSPGTRAFF.

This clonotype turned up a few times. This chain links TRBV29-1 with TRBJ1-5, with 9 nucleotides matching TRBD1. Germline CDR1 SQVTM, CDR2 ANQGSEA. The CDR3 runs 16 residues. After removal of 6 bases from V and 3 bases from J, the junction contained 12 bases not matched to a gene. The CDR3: CSVLQGAADPNQPQHF. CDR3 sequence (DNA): TGCAGCGTCCTACAGGGGGCCGCCGATCCCAATCAGCCCCAGCATTTT.

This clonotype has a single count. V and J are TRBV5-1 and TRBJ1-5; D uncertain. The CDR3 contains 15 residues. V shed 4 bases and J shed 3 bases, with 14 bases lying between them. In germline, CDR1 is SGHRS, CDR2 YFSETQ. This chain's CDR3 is CASSPDTATNQPQHF. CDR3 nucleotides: TGCGCCAGCAGCCCCGACACTGCTACCAATCAGCCCCAGCATTTT.

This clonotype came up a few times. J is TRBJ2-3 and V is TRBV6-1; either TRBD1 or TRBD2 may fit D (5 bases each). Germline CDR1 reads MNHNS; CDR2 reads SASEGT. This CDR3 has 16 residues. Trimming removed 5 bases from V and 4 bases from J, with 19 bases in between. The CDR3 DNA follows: TGTGCCAGCAGTCAGACAGACTACGCCGTCGCAGATACGCAGTATTTT. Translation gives CASSQTDYAVADTQYF.

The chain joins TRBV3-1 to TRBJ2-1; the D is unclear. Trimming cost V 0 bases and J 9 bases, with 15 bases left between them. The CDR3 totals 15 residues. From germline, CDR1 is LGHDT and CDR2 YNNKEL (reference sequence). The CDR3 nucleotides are TGTGCCAGCAGCCAAGATCGGATGCCAGTCGGTGAGCAGTTCTTC. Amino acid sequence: CASSQDRMPVGEQFF.

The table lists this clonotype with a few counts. The CDR3 spells CASSPQDVRGYEQYF. As DNA, the CDR3 is TGTGCCAGCAGCCCTCAGGACGTCAGGGGCTACGAGCAGTACTTC. V gene TRBV7-2 combines with J gene TRBJ2-7; a possible D gene is TRBD1 (6 bases). This CDR3 has 15 residues. Germline CDR1 and CDR2: SGHTA and FQGNSA. V was trimmed by 5 bases and J by 3 bases, leaving 17 bases between them.

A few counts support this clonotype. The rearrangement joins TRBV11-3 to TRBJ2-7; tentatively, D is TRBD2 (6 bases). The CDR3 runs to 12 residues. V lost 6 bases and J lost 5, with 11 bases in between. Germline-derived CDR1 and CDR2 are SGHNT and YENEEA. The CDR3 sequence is CASSRAGNEQYF. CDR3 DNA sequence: TGTGCCAGCAGTCGGGCGGGAAACGAGCAGTACTTC.

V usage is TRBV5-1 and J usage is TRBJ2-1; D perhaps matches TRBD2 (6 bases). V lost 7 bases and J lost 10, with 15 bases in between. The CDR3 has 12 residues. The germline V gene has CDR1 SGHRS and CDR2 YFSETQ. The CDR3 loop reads CASGPGDWEQFF. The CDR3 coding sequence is TGCGCCAGCGGCCCCGGGGACTGGGAGCAGTTCTTC.

In nucleotides, the CDR3 is TGCGCCAGCAGCTTGGGAGCGGGAGGGAATGAGCAGTTCTTC. Translation: CASSLGAGGNEQFF. This chain joins TRBV5-1 and TRBJ2-1; 10 bases agree with TRBD2. Germline CDR1 reads SGHRS; CDR2 reads YFSETQ. The trim removed 0 bases at V and 7 bases at J, leaving 1 base unmatched. The CDR3 sequence is 14 residues long.

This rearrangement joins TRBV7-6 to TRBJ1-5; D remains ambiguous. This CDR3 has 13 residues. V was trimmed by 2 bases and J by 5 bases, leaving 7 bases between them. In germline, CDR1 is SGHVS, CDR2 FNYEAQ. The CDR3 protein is CASSLSLDQPQHF. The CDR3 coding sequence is TGTGCCAGCAGCTTAAGTCTCGATCAGCCCCAGCATTTT. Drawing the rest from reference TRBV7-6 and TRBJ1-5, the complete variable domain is GAGVSQSPRYKVTKRGQDVALRCDPISGHVSLYWYRQALGQGPEFLTYFNYEAQQDKSGLPNDRFSAERPEGSISTLTIQRTEQRDSAMYRCASSLSLDQPQHFGDGTRLSIL.

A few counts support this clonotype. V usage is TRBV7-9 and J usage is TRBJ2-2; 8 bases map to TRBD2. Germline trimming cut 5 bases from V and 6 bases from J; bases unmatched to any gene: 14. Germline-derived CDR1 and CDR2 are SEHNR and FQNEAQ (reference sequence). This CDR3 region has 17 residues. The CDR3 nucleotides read TGTGCCAGCAGCCAAAAAACTAGCGGCGCCTGGGCCGGGGAGCTGTTTTTT. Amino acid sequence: CASSQKTSGAWAGELFF. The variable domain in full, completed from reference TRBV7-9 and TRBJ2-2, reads DTGVSQNPRHKITKRGQNVTFRCDPISEHNRLYWYRQTLGQGPEFLTYFQNEAQLEKSRLLSDRFSAERPKGSFSTLEIQRTEQGDSAMYLCASSQKTSGAWAGELFFGEGSRLTVL.

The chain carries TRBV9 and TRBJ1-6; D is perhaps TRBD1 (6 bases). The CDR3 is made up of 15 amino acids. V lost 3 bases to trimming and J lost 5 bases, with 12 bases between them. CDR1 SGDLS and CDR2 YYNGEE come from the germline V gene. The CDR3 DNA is TGTGCCAGCAGCGCCAGGGGTTTCAATAATTCACCCCTCCACTTT. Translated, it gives CASSARGFNNSPLHF.

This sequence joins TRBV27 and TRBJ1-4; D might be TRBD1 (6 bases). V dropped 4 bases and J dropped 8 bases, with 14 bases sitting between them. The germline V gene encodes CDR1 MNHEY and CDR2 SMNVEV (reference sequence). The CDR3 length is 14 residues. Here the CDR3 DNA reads TGTGCCAGCAGTTGGGCAGGGGAAAGGGAAAAACTGTTTTTT. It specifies CASSWAGEREKLFF. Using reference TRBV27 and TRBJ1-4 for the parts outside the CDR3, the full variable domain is EAQVTQNPRYLITVTGKKLTVTCSQNMNHEYMSWYRQDPGLGLRQIYYSMNVEVTDKGDVPEGYKVSRKEKRNFPLILESPSPNQTSLYFCASSWAGEREKLFFGSGTQLSVL.

CDR3 DNA: TGCAGTGCTAGAACTCTAGCGGGGCCAAACAATGAGCAGTTCTTC. It specifies CSARTLAGPNNEQFF. The rearrangement links TRBV20-1 to TRBJ2-1; 9 positions agree with TRBD2. The germline V gene encodes CDR1 DFQATT and CDR2 SNEGSKA (reference sequence). With 2 bases clipped from V and 5 bases from J, the junction kept 7 bases outside the gene matches. CDR3 size: 15 residues.

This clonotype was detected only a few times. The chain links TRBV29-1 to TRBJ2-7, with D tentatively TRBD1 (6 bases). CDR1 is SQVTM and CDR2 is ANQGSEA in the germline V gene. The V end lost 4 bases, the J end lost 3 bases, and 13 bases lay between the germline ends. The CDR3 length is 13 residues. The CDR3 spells CSVVDSPYYEQYF. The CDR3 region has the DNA TGCAGCGTTGTGGACAGCCCTTACTACGAGCAGTACTTC.

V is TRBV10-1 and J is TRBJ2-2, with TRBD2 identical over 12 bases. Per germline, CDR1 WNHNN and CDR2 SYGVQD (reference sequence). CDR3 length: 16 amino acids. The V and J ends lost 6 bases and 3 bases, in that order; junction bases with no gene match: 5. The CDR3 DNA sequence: TGCGCCAGCAGCCAAGGGACTAGCGGGTACACCGGGGAGCTGTTTTTT. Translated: CASSQGTSGYTGELFF.

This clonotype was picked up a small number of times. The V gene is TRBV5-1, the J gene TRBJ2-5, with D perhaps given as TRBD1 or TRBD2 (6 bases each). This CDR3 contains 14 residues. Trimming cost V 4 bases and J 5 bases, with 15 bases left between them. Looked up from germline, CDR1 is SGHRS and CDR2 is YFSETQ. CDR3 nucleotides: TGCGCCAGCAGCCCTGGGGGGCTTGGGGAGACCCAGTACTTC. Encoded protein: CASSPGGLGETQYF.

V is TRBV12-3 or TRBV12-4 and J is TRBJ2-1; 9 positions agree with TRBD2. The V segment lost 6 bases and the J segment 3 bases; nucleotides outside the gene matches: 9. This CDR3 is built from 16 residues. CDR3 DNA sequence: TGTGCCAGCAGCTCCTCGGCGGGGGGGGTCTACAATGAGCAGTTCTTC. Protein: CASSSSAGGVYNEQFF.

DNA for the CDR3: TGTGCCAGCAGTTATCTGGGGTCACCCCTCCACTTT. Translation: CASSYLGSPLHF. The chain combines TRBV12-3 or TRBV12-4 with TRBJ1-6; no reliable D call. The germline V and J ends were trimmed by 4 bases and 10 bases, with 8 bases remaining between them. The CDR3 contains 12 residues.

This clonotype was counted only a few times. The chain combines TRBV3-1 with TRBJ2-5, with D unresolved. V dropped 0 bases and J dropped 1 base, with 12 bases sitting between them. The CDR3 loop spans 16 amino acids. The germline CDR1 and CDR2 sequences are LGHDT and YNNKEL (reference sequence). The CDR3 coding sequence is TGTGCCAGCAGCCAAGATGTTAGGTCTAGCCAAGAGACCCAGTACTTC. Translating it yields CASSQDVRSSQETQYF.

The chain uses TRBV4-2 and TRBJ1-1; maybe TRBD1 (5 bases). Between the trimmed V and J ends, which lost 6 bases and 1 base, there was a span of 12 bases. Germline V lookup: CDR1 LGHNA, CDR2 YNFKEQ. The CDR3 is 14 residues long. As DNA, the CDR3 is TGTGCCAGCAGACCCGGGACTGGGAACACTGAAGCTTTCTTT. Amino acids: CASRPGTGNTEAFF.

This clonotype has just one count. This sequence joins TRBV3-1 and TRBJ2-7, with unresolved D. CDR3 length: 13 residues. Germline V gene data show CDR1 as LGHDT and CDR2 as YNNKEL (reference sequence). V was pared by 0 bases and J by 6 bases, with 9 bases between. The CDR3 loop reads CASSQDLWAEQYF. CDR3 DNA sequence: TGTGCCAGCAGCCAAGATCTTTGGGCCGAGCAGTACTTC.

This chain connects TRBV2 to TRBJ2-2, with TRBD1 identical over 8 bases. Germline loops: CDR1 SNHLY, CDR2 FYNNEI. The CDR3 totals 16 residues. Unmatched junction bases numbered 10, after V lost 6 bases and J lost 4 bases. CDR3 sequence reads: CASRVDRGPSTGELFF. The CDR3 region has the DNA TGTGCCAGCAGGGTCGACAGGGGACCCAGCACCGGGGAGCTGTTTTTT. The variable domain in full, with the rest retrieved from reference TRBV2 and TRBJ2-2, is EPEVTQTPSHQVTQMGQEVILRCVPISNHLYFYWYRQILGQKVEFLVSFYNNEISEKSEIFDDQFSVERPDGSNFTLKIRSTKLEDSAMYFCASRVDRGPSTGELFFGEGSRLTVL.